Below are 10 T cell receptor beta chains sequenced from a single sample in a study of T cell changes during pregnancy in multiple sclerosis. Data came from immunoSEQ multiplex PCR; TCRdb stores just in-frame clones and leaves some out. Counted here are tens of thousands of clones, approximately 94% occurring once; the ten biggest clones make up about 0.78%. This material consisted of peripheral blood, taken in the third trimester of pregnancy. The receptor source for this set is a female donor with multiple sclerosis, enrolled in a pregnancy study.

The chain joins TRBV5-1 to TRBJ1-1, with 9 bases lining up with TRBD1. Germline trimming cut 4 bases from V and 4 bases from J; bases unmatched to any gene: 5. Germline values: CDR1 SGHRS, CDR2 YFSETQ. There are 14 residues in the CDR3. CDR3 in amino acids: CASSKTGGITEAFF. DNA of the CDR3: TGCGCCAGCAGCAAGACAGGGGGTATCACTGAAGCTTTCTTT.

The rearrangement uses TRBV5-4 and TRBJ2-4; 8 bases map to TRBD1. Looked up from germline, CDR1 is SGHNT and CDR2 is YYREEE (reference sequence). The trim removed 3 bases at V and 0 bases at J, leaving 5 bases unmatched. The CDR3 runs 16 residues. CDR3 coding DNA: TGTGCCAGCAGCTCCGGACAGGGTATAGCCAAAAACATTCAGTACTTC. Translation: CASSSGQGIAKNIQYF. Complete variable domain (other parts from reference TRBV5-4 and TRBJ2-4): ETGVTQSPTHLIKTRGQQVTLRCSSQSGHNTVSWYQQALGQGPQFIFQYYREEENGRGNFPPRFSGLQFPNYSSELNVNALELDDSALYLCASSSGQGIAKNIQYFGAGTRLSVL.

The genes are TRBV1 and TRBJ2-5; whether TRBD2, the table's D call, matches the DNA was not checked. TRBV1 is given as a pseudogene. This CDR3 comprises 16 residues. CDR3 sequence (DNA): TGCACCAGCAGCCAAATAAAGCGGGAGCCTCCGGAGACCCAGTACTTC. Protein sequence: CTSSQIKREPPETQYF.

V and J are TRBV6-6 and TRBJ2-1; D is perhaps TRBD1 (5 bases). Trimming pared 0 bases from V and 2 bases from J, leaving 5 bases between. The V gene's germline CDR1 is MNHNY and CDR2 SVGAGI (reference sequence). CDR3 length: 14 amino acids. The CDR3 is CASSYSDTYNEQFF. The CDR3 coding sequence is TGTGCCAGCAGTTACTCGGACACCTACAATGAGCAGTTCTTC.

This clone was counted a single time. CDR3 residues: CASSNVGVGTGATGELFF. The CDR3 DNA follows: TGTGCCAGTAGTAACGTCGGGGTCGGGACAGGAGCCACCGGGGAGCTGTTTTTT. This sequence joins TRBV19 and TRBJ2-2; 8 positions match TRBD1. Trimming cost V 4 bases and J 4 bases; bases outside gene matches: 14. This CDR3 is 18 amino acids long. The germline gives CDR1 LNHDA, CDR2 SQIVND (reference sequence).

DNA for the CDR3: TGTGCCAGCAGTTTGATGATCAGGGACTATGGCTACACCTTC. Amino acids: CASSLMIRDYGYTF. The chain employs TRBV28 and TRBJ1-2; tentatively, D is TRBD1 (5 bases). CDR3 size: 14 residues. V was pared by 3 bases and J by 3 bases, with 11 bases between. Germline V gene sequence: CDR1 MDHEN, CDR2 SYDVKM.

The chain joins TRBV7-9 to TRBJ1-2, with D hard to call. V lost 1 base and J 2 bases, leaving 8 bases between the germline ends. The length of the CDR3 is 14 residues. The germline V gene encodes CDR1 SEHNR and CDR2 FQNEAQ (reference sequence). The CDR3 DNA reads TGTGCCAGCAGCTTAGGATTGCTAAACTATGGCTACACCTTC. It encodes CASSLGLLNYGYTF.

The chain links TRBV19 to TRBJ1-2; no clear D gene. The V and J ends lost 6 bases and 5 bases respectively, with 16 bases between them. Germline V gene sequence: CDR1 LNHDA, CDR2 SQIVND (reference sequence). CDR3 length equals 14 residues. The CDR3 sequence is CASSPGAVGYGYTF. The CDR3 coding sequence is TGTGCCAGTAGCCCGGGAGCAGTAGGGTATGGCTACACCTTC.

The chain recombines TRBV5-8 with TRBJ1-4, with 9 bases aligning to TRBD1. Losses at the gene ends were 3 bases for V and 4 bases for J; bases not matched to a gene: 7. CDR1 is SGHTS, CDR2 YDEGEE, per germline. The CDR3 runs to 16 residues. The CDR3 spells CASSSGQGPHNEKLFF. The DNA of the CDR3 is TGTGCCAGCAGCTCGGGACAGGGACCACATAATGAAAAACTGTTTTTT. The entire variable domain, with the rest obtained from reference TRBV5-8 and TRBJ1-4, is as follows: EAGVTQSPTHLIKTRGQQATLRCSPISGHTSVYWYQQALGLGLQFLLWYDEGEERNRGNFPPRFSGRQFPNYSSELNVNALELEDSALYLCASSSGQGPHNEKLFFGSGTQLSVL.

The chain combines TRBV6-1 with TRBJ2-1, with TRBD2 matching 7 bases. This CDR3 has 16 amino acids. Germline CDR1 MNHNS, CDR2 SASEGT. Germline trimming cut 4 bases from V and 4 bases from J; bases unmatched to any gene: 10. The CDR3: CASSVLGRERYNEQFF. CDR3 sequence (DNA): TGTGCCAGCAGTGTCCTGGGGCGGGAGCGTTACAATGAGCAGTTCTTC.